This T cell receptor beta chain was obtained from a study of blood T cell repertoires in COVID-19. About the research overall: Samples of COVID-19 (acute and convalescent) were obtained from the United States, Italy and Spain. PBMCs, B-cell-depleted T cells, or T cells were the source of the cDNA or gDNA that made up the material.

The CDR3 runs 14 residues. The V gene's germline CDR1 is WNHNN and CDR2 SYGVQD (reference sequence). With 5 bases removed from V and 0 bases from J, the gap between germline ends came to 11 bases. Original methodology: Estimation of nucleated cell counts relied on the amplification of reference gene primers. Clones were sequenced by immunoSEQ multiplex PCR, and TCRdb holds only the in-frame ones, with some missing. The V and J calls and clone size were taken over from that table, and D and trimming were inferred from the DNA. Here the sample spans 70,000 or so clones, over 70% being singletons. V gene TRBV10-1 combines with J gene TRBJ2-7; D perhaps matches TRBD2 (5 bases). The clonotype was recovered from a man older than 75 with active or convalescent COVID-19. The sequenced sample consisted of peripheral blood. This CDR3 reads CASSFGRASYEQYF. In DNA form, the CDR3 reads TGCGCCAGCAGTTTTGGGCGGGCCTCCTACGAGCAGTACTTC.